These T cell receptor beta chains were read from a single sample in a study of cytomegalovirus exposure and HLA in healthy donors. The table came from immunoSEQ multiplex PCR; TCRdb's copy has only in-frame clones and leaves some out. The data contain some 220,000 clones, about 80% of them singletons. Sequencing was carried out using PBMCs. These receptors were collected from a woman between 35 and 50 years old in good health and CMV-seronegative. CDR3s include the opening cysteine and the closing phenylalanine or tryptophan. D genes are given only for firm matches. Clone size is shown for a subset of rows, as once, few, many or a class of expanded clone.

d_call: -; clone_size: -; v_call: TRBV27; j_call: TRBJ1-1; cdr3_nt: TGTGCCAGCAGTTTTAGAGGGGGAAATGTCGCTGAAGCTTTCTTT; cdr3_aa: CASSFRGGNVAEAFF
d_call: -; clone_size: few; v_call: TRBV11-3; j_call: TRBJ2-7; cdr3_nt: TGTGCCAGCAGCTTAGCCCACAGTACATACGAGCAGTACTTC; cdr3_aa: CASSLAHSTYEQYF
d_call: -; clone_size: once; v_call: TRBV6-5; j_call: TRBJ2-7; cdr3_nt: TGTGCCAGTACATATTGGGAGTCCTACGAGCAGTACTTC; cdr3_aa: CASTYWESYEQYF
d_call: TRBD1; clone_size: -; v_call: TRBV7-8; j_call: TRBJ1-4; cdr3_nt: TGTGCCAGCAGCTTCTCCGGGACAGGAGAAGAAAAACTGTTTTTT; cdr3_aa: CASSFSGTGEEKLFF
d_call: TRBD1; clone_size: -; v_call: TRBV6-5; j_call: TRBJ1-1; cdr3_nt: TGTGCCAGCAGTTACATCCGGGACAGTGAAGCTTTCTTT; cdr3_aa: CASSYIRDSEAFF
d_call: TRBD1; clone_size: -; v_call: TRBV15; j_call: TRBJ2-3; cdr3_nt: TGTGCCACCAGCACAGGGGGTACAGATACGCAGTATTTT; cdr3_aa: CATSTGGTDTQYF
d_call: -; clone_size: -; v_call: TRBV4-3; j_call: TRBJ1-1; cdr3_nt: TGCGCCAGCAGCCAAGACAGTATGAACACTGAAGCTTTCTTT; cdr3_aa: CASSQDSMNTEAFF
d_call: TRBD1; clone_size: -; v_call: TRBV7-2; j_call: TRBJ2-7; cdr3_nt: TGTGCCAGCAGACCTGCCCCCGGGACAGGGAACGGGGAGCAGTACTTC; cdr3_aa: CASRPAPGTGNGEQYF
d_call: TRBD1; clone_size: -; v_call: TRBV10-2; j_call: TRBJ2-1; cdr3_nt: TGCGCCAGCAGTGAGGGTCCGGGACAGGGGAGCAATGAGCAGTTCTTC; cdr3_aa: CASSEGPGQGSNEQFF
d_call: -; clone_size: -; v_call: TRBV7-8; j_call: TRBJ1-1; cdr3_nt: TGTGCCAGCCAGACAGGAGCCGAAGCTTTCTTT; cdr3_aa: CASQTGAEAFF
d_call: -; clone_size: -; v_call: TRBV7-9; j_call: TRBJ2-3; cdr3_nt: TGTGCCAGCAGCTTAGGGGCAGCCCCAGGGGCAGATACGCAGTATTTT; cdr3_aa: CASSLGAAPGADTQYF
d_call: -; clone_size: -; v_call: TRBV19; j_call: TRBJ1-1; cdr3_nt: TGTGCCAGTAGTATGGGAAGCGGAGCTTTCTTT; cdr3_aa: CASSMGSGAFF
d_call: -; clone_size: once; v_call: TRBV6-6; j_call: TRBJ1-1; cdr3_nt: TGTGCCAGCACCCTCAGTTGGGAAGCTTTCTTT; cdr3_aa: CASTLSWEAFF
d_call: TRBD1; clone_size: -; v_call: TRBV28; j_call: TRBJ1-5; cdr3_nt: TGTGCCAGCAGTTTAAGCCTTCAGGGGGCGAATCAGCCCCAGCATTTT; cdr3_aa: CASSLSLQGANQPQHF
d_call: TRBD1; clone_size: few; v_call: TRBV5-4; j_call: TRBJ1-1; cdr3_nt: TGTGCCAGCAGCGCAGGGGGGTATATCACTGAAGCTTTCTTT; cdr3_aa: CASSAGGYITEAFF
d_call: TRBD1; clone_size: -; v_call: TRBV5-1; j_call: TRBJ1-1; cdr3_nt: TGCGCCAGCAGCTGGGGGACAGAAGGGACTGAAGCTTTCTTT; cdr3_aa: CASSWGTEGTEAFF
d_call: TRBD2; clone_size: -; v_call: TRBV6-6; j_call: TRBJ2-7; cdr3_nt: TGTGCCAGCGCGGGGGGGACCTACGAGCAGTACTTC; cdr3_aa: CASAGGTYEQYF
d_call: -; clone_size: once; v_call: TRBV4-1; j_call: TRBJ1-2; cdr3_nt: TGCGCCAGCAGCCAAGATCGGTCAGGACTCTATGGCTACACCTTC; cdr3_aa: CASSQDRSGLYGYTF
d_call: -; clone_size: -; v_call: TRBV7-2; j_call: TRBJ2-2; cdr3_nt: TGTGCCAGCAGCTTACAGGGTCTTGGAAACACCGGGGAGCTGTTTTTT; cdr3_aa: CASSLQGLGNTGELFF
d_call: -; clone_size: few; v_call: TRBV6-6; j_call: TRBJ1-5; cdr3_nt: TGTGCCATCCACGGGGGGGGCAATCAGCCCCAGCATTTT; cdr3_aa: CAIHGGGNQPQHF
d_call: TRBD1; clone_size: -; v_call: TRBV2; j_call: TRBJ1-1; cdr3_nt: TGTGCCAGCAGCCTAGGGACAGGAGGGACTGAAGCTTTCTTT; cdr3_aa: CASSLGTGGTEAFF
d_call: -; clone_size: few; v_call: TRBV6-6; j_call: TRBJ1-5; cdr3_nt: TGTGCCAGCAGCCCCTATAGCAATCAGCCCCAGCATTTT; cdr3_aa: CASSPYSNQPQHF
d_call: -; clone_size: -; v_call: TRBV5-4; j_call: TRBJ1-3; cdr3_nt: TGTGCCAGCAGCTTGGGGGGGCAGACAACCACCTCTGGAAACACCATATATTTT; cdr3_aa: CASSLGGQTTTSGNTIYF
d_call: -; clone_size: -; v_call: TRBV10-3; j_call: TRBJ2-2; cdr3_nt: TGTGCCATCAGCGGTTACGTTTTCTCAAAGAACACCGGGGAGCTGTTTTTT; cdr3_aa: CAISGYVFSKNTGELFF
d_call: TRBD1; clone_size: -; v_call: TRBV2; j_call: TRBJ1-2; cdr3_nt: TGTGCCAGCGAAGGACAGGGCGTGAAAGGCTACACCTTC; cdr3_aa: CASEGQGVKGYTF
d_call: TRBD2; clone_size: -; v_call: TRBV5-1; j_call: TRBJ2-5; cdr3_nt: TGCGCCAGCAGCTCGGGGCTAGCGGGGGGGGAGACCCAGTACTTC; cdr3_aa: CASSSGLAGGETQYF
d_call: -; clone_size: -; v_call: TRBV7-9; j_call: TRBJ1-1; cdr3_nt: TGTGCCAGCAGCCCCGAAGCCAGGGGTGAAGCTTTCTTT; cdr3_aa: CASSPEARGEAFF
d_call: -; clone_size: -; v_call: TRBV6-1; j_call: TRBJ1-3; cdr3_nt: TGTGCCAGCAGTATTAATGGAAACACCATATATTTT; cdr3_aa: CASSINGNTIYF
d_call: -; clone_size: -; v_call: TRBV4-3; j_call: TRBJ1-5; cdr3_nt: TGCGCCAGCAGCCAAGATCTAAGTCAGCCCCAGCATTTT; cdr3_aa: CASSQDLSQPQHF
d_call: TRBD1; clone_size: -; v_call: TRBV5-6; j_call: TRBJ1-1; cdr3_nt: TGTGCCAGCAGCTACCCGGGACAGGGCACTGAAGCTTTCTTT; cdr3_aa: CASSYPGQGTEAFF
d_call: TRBD1; clone_size: once; v_call: TRBV9; j_call: TRBJ2-7; cdr3_nt: TGTGCCAGCAGCATGACAGGGTCTGCCTACGAGCAGTACTTC; cdr3_aa: CASSMTGSAYEQYF
d_call: -; clone_size: -; v_call: TRBV5-1; j_call: TRBJ1-2; cdr3_nt: TGCGCCAGCAGCTTGGACACAACTCCGGGAGGCTACACCTTC; cdr3_aa: CASSLDTTPGGYTF
d_call: -; clone_size: -; v_call: TRBV6-1; j_call: TRBJ1-3; cdr3_nt: TGTGCCAGCAGTGAGATACCCCGCAAACGGGGGAACTCTGGAAACACCATATATTTT; cdr3_aa: CASSEIPRKRGNSGNTIYF
d_call: -; clone_size: -; v_call: TRBV30; j_call: TRBJ2-5; cdr3_nt: TGTGCCTTTCGGACTAAAGAGACCCAGTACTTC; cdr3_aa: CAFRTKETQYF
d_call: -; clone_size: -; v_call: TRBV7-3; j_call: TRBJ1-5; cdr3_nt: TGTGCCAGCAGCTTAGAGGCAAATCAGCCCCAGCATTTT; cdr3_aa: CASSLEANQPQHF
d_call: TRBD1; clone_size: -; v_call: TRBV27; j_call: TRBJ1-2; cdr3_nt: TGTGCCAGCAGCTCTGGCAGGGGGTACTATGGCTACCCCTTC; cdr3_aa: CASSSGRGYYGYPF
d_call: TRBD1; clone_size: -; v_call: TRBV10-3; j_call: TRBJ2-1; cdr3_nt: TGTGCCATCAAAGAGGGACAGGGGGGCGATGAGCAGTTCTTC; cdr3_aa: CAIKEGQGGDEQFF
d_call: -; clone_size: -; v_call: TRBV5-6; j_call: TRBJ1-2; cdr3_nt: TGTGCCAGCAGCCCGCCGACTCTCTATGGCTACACCTTC; cdr3_aa: CASSPPTLYGYTF
d_call: -; clone_size: -; v_call: TRBV11-2; j_call: TRBJ1-6; cdr3_nt: TGTGCCAGCAGCTTAATCAGGGTTTCCTATAATTCACCCCTCCACTTT; cdr3_aa: CASSLIRVSYNSPLHF
d_call: TRBD1; clone_size: -; v_call: TRBV13; j_call: TRBJ1-2; cdr3_nt: TGTGCCAGCAGCGCGGGACAGGGGGCATACGGCTACACCTTC; cdr3_aa: CASSAGQGAYGYTF
d_call: TRBD2; clone_size: -; v_call: TRBV11-3; j_call: TRBJ2-2; cdr3_nt: TGTGCCAGCAGCCCACTAGCGGGGGGCGGCACCGGGGAGCTGTTTTTT; cdr3_aa: CASSPLAGGGTGELFF
d_call: TRBD1; clone_size: -; v_call: TRBV25-1; j_call: TRBJ1-1; cdr3_nt: TGTGCCAGCAGGGACAGGGGTCTTATAGCTTTCTTT; cdr3_aa: CASRDRGLIAFF
d_call: TRBD1; clone_size: -; v_call: TRBV7-3; j_call: TRBJ1-1; cdr3_nt: TGTGCCAGCAGCCGGGACAGGGTGGCTGAAGCTTTCTTT; cdr3_aa: CASSRDRVAEAFF
d_call: -; clone_size: -; v_call: TRBV10-3; j_call: TRBJ2-7; cdr3_nt: TGTGCCATGTCCGACACAGCCTACGAGCAGTACTTC; cdr3_aa: CAMSDTAYEQYF
d_call: -; clone_size: -; v_call: TRBV30; j_call: TRBJ1-1; cdr3_nt: TGTGCCTGGAGTGCGAGTTTGAACACTGAAGCTTTCTTT; cdr3_aa: CAWSASLNTEAFF
d_call: -; clone_size: -; v_call: TRBV2; j_call: TRBJ1-1; cdr3_nt: TGTGCCAGCCTGGGCCAGCCGAACACTGAAGCTTTCTTT; cdr3_aa: CASLGQPNTEAFF
d_call: -; clone_size: -; v_call: TRBV18; j_call: TRBJ2-7; cdr3_nt: TGTGCCAGCTCACCACCGTCCTCGTCCGAGCAGTACTTC; cdr3_aa: CASSPPSSSEQYF
d_call: TRBD1; clone_size: -; v_call: TRBV4-1; j_call: TRBJ2-2; cdr3_nt: TGCGCCAGCAGCCAAGACGGACAGGGGGCTAACACCGGGGAGCTGTTTTTT; cdr3_aa: CASSQDGQGANTGELFF
d_call: TRBD1; clone_size: few; v_call: TRBV30; j_call: TRBJ2-3; cdr3_nt: TGTGCCTGGGGCAGGGGGCGCAAAGATACGCAGTATTTT; cdr3_aa: CAWGRGRKDTQYF
d_call: -; clone_size: once; v_call: TRBV25-1; j_call: TRBJ1-5; cdr3_nt: TGTGCCAGCAGTGGAAGCAGGGCTAGCAATCAGCCCCAGCATTTT; cdr3_aa: CASSGSRASNQPQHF
d_call: TRBD1; clone_size: -; v_call: TRBV7-2; j_call: TRBJ1-1; cdr3_nt: TGTGCCAGCAGCTTTTTCCCCTCGACAGGGTTCGCTGAAGCTTTCTTT; cdr3_aa: CASSFFPSTGFAEAFF
d_call: -; clone_size: -; v_call: TRBV10-3; j_call: TRBJ1-4; cdr3_nt: TGTGCCATCAGTAGTAGAACTAATGAAAAACTGTTTTTT; cdr3_aa: CAISSRTNEKLFF
d_call: -; clone_size: -; v_call: TRBV6-5; j_call: TRBJ1-2; cdr3_nt: TGTGCCAGCGGGGCTGGTCGGGGGCGGGGGAGTGGCTACACCTTC; cdr3_aa: CASGAGRGRGSGYTF
d_call: -; clone_size: few; v_call: TRBV18; j_call: TRBJ2-5; cdr3_nt: TGTGCCAGCTCCTCTCAAGAGACCCAGTACTTC; cdr3_aa: CASSSQETQYF